This TCR beta chain stems from a study of cytomegalovirus exposure and HLA in healthy donors. This PCR relied on a set of 60 Vbeta primers and 13 Jbeta primers. Here immunoSEQ multiplex PCR was the method, and the copy in TCRdb shows in-frame clones only, minus some. Among 130,000 or so clones listed, over 8% were seen once. Germline lookup yields CDR1 SQVTM and CDR2 ANQGSEA. The CDR3 spans 13 residues. The chain uses TRBV29-1 and TRBJ2-5, with D possibly being TRBD2 (6 bases). The DNA end is more similar to TRBJ2-7, so the J call may be wrong. This receptor was obtained from a man aged 40-49 years in good health and CMV-seronegative. Material: PBMCs. CDR3 sequence: CSVPGGYPYEQYF. In DNA form, the CDR3 reads TGCAGCGTTCCCGGAGGGTACCCCTACGAGCAGTACTTC.